The 17 T cell receptor beta chains given below trace back to one sample, sequenced in a study of T cell responses to AZD1222 COVID-19 vaccine. The data were produced by immunoSEQ multiplex PCR, yet TCRdb's version contains in-frame clones alone and is incomplete. Of 100,000 to 110,000 clones in the sample, about 89% were seen once. Sequences were derived from peripheral blood, sampled on day 0 of MenACWY control vaccination. The receptors stem from an adult in good health.

This chain links TRBV5-1 with TRBJ1-6, with unresolved D. Germline values: CDR1 SGHRS, CDR2 YFSETQ. CDR3 length equals 13 residues. Trimming removed 0 bases from V and 7 bases from J, with 5 bases in between. The CDR3 loop reads CASSLEQNSPLHF. CDR3 sequence (DNA): TGCGCCAGCAGCTTGGAACAGAATTCACCCCTCCACTTT.

The chain is built from TRBV29-1 and TRBJ2-2; perhaps TRBD1 as D (6 bases). The germline V gene encodes CDR1 SQVTM and CDR2 ANQGSEA. Between the trimmed V and J ends, which lost 4 bases and 1 base, there was a span of 13 bases. CDR3 size: 15 residues. CDR3 protein: CSVARGTMNTGELFF. The CDR3 DNA sequence: TGCAGCGTTGCCAGGGGCACGATGAACACCGGGGAGCTGTTTTTT.

The chain employs TRBV5-1 and TRBJ2-1; TRBD1 or TRBD2 may be the D gene (5 bases each). In germline, CDR1 is SGHRS, CDR2 YFSETQ. The CDR3 is made up of 18 amino acids. V was shortened by 3 bases and J by 1 base, with 20 bases between the two germline ends. CDR3 DNA: TGCGCCAGCAGCTGGAATGAATTCGGGGACCCGTCCTACAATGAGCAGTTCTTC. This gives the protein CASSWNEFGDPSYNEQFF.

The rearrangement uses TRBV12-3 or TRBV12-4 and TRBJ2-7, with D tentatively TRBD1 (6 bases). Trimming took off 8 bases at V and 4 bases at J, with 12 bases between the two ends. The CDR3 loop spans 12 amino acids. In DNA form, the CDR3 reads TGTGCCAGCGGCCGGCAGGGGTACGAGCAGTACTTC. Residues: CASGRQGYEQYF.

The chain carries TRBV7-9 and TRBJ1-1; 8 bases are shared with TRBD1. From germline, CDR1 is SEHNR and CDR2 FQNEAQ (reference sequence). V shed 6 bases, J shed 4 bases, and the junction held 4 bases outside the gene matches. The CDR3 covers 13 residues. CDR3 protein: CASRPGQGTEAFF. CDR3 in DNA: TGTGCCAGCAGACCTGGACAGGGCACTGAAGCTTTCTTT.

For the CDR3, the DNA is TGTGCCGCCAATCAAGGGGACTATGGCTACACCTTC. Translation gives CAANQGDYGYTF. The V and J genes are TRBV19 and TRBJ1-2; the D gene is possibly TRBD1 (5 bases). CDR1 LNHDA and CDR2 SQIVND come from the germline V gene (reference sequence). V was cut by 11 bases and J by 3 bases, with 13 bases left in between. The length of the CDR3 is 12 residues.

The gene calls are TRBV6-2 or TRBV6-3 and TRBJ2-2, with D possibly matching TRBD2 (5 bases). Germline V gene sequence: CDR1 MNHEY, CDR2 SVGEGT. The CDR3 runs to 15 residues. V shed 2 bases and J shed 4 bases, with 11 bases lying between them. The CDR3 spells CASSYRLAPTGELFF. DNA of the CDR3: TGTGCCAGCAGTTACCGGCTAGCACCCACCGGGGAGCTGTTTTTT.

The rearrangement uses TRBV4-1 and TRBJ2-2, with 7 bases that match TRBD1. This CDR3 region has 16 residues. In germline, CDR1 is MGHRA, CDR2 YSYEKL. The V segment lost 1 base and the J segment 3 bases; nucleotides outside the gene matches: 5. For the CDR3, the DNA is TGCGCCAGCAGCCAAGTGAGGGGGCAGGACACCGGGGAGCTGTTTTTT. It translates to CASSQVRGQDTGELFF.

J is TRBJ2-3 and V is TRBV6-5; 9 nucleotides align to TRBD2. V shed 5 bases, J shed 6 bases, and the junction held 3 bases outside the gene matches. Germline V gene data show CDR1 as MNHEY and CDR2 as SVGAGI. The CDR3 is 13 residues long. The DNA for the CDR3 is TGTGCCAGCAGTAGCGGGAGGTGGGATACGCAGTATTTT. It is translated as CASSSGRWDTQYF.

This clone was counted between two and nine times. The chain joins TRBV4-3 to TRBJ2-7, with D maybe TRBD1 (6 bases). Trimming left V 1 base short and J 6 bases short, with 19 bases between. The CDR3 has 16 amino acids. Germline CDR1 is LGHNA and CDR2 is YSLEER. The CDR3 is CASSQVLTGSLGEQYF. For the CDR3, the DNA is TGCGCCAGCAGCCAAGTCCTGACAGGATCGTTGGGCGAGCAGTACTTC.

The rearrangement joins TRBV7-2 to TRBJ2-6; TRBD1 is a possible D gene (6 bases). Trimming took off 4 bases at V and 0 bases at J, with 19 bases between the two ends. The germline V gene encodes CDR1 SGHTA and CDR2 FQGNSA. The CDR3 spans 19 residues. The CDR3 bases are TGTGCCAGCAGCTGGGTTCTCACAGGGTCGGGCTCTGGGGCCAACGTCCTGACTTTC. Protein: CASSWVLTGSGSGANVLTF.

V and J are TRBV7-2 and TRBJ1-5, with D possibly matching TRBD1 (6 bases). Trimming pared 4 bases from V and 7 bases from J, leaving 14 bases between. CDR3 length equals 14 residues. Germline V gene lookup returns CDR1 SGHTA and CDR2 FQGNSA. CDR3 DNA sequence: TGTGCCAGCAGCTGGGGACAAGGGACACAGCCCCAGCATTTT. Its protein product is CASSWGQGTQPQHF. The complete variable domain, with remaining parts taken from reference TRBV7-2 and TRBJ1-5, reads GAGVSQSPSNKVTEKGKDVELRCDPISGHTALYWYRQSLGQGLEFLIYFQGNSAPDKSGLPSDRFSAERTGGSVSTLTIQRTQQEDSAVYLCASSWGQGTQPQHFGDGTRLSIL.

This chain uses TRBV5-1 with TRBJ2-3; the match to TRBD1 covers 9 bases. This CDR3 is 16 amino acids long. Unmatched junction bases numbered 7, after V lost 3 bases and J lost 2 bases. The germline gives CDR1 SGHRS, CDR2 YFSETQ. CDR3 sequence (DNA): TGCGCCAGCAGCTCCACTGGACAGGGGCTCACAGATACGCAGTATTTT. Translating gives CASSSTGQGLTDTQYF.

The V gene is TRBV6-2 or TRBV6-3, the J gene TRBJ1-4; D call uncertain. The CDR3 has 14 residues. Trimming removed 2 bases at V and 8 bases at J, with 12 bases between. Germline V gene data show CDR1 as MNHEY and CDR2 as SVGEGT. In nucleotides, the CDR3 is TGTGCCAGCAGTTACCCTGGGAATAAAGAAAAACTGTTTTTT. The encoded protein is CASSYPGNKEKLFF.

The table lists this clone with a count of one. The chain is built from TRBV7-9 and TRBJ2-7; the match to TRBD2 covers 11 bases. V lost 5 bases to trimming and J lost 7 bases; unmatched junction nucleotides: 10. Germline values: CDR1 SEHNR, CDR2 FQNEAQ (reference sequence). This CDR3 comprises 15 residues. CDR3 sequence: CASSVSSGGIKEQYF. In nucleotides, the CDR3 is TGTGCCAGCAGCGTCTCTAGCGGGGGGATAAAAGAGCAGTACTTC.

The chain combines TRBV2 with TRBJ2-7, with D uncertain. The CDR3 loop spans 14 amino acids. Germline CDR1 SNHLY, CDR2 FYNNEI. Between the trimmed V and J ends, which lost 7 bases and 0 bases, there was a span of 13 bases. DNA for the CDR3: TGTGCCAGCACTTTCGAAGCTGCCTCCTACGAGCAGTACTTC. The encoded protein is CASTFEAASYEQYF.

The chain uses TRBV28 and TRBJ1-3, with D unresolved. The V end was cut by 5 bases, the J end by 2 bases, with 13 bases between. The CDR3 totals 15 residues. Germline V gene sequence: CDR1 MDHEN, CDR2 SYDVKM. CDR3 sequence (DNA): TGTGCCAGCAGTGAAACGGATCCAGCTGGAAACACCATATATTTT. Protein product: CASSETDPAGNTIYF.